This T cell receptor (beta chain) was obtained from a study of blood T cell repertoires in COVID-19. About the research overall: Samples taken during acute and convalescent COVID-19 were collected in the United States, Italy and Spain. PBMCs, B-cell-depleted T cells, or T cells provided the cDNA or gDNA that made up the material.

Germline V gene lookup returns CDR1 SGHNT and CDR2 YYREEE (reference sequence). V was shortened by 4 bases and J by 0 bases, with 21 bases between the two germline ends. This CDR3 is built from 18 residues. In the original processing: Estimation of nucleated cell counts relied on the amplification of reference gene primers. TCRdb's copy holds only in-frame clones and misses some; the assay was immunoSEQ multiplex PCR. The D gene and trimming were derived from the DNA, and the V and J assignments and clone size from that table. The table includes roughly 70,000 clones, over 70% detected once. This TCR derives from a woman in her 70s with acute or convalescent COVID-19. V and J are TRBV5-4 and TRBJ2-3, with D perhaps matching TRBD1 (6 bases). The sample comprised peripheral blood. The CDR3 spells CASSRIGGGGVSTDTQYF. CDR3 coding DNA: TGTGCCAGCAGCCGGATAGGGGGTGGTGGCGTGAGCACAGATACGCAGTATTTT.